This T cell receptor (beta chain) was found in a study of OX40 agonist ivuxolimab in advanced cancers. General study points: Compared with CD4+, CD8+ T cells on average had more expanded clones.

In regard to this clone: Its target is unknown.

Some clones are missing from TCRdb's copy, which holds only in-frame ones; the method was immunoSEQ multiplex PCR. Of around 62,000 clones in the sample, around nine tenths were seen once. Germline CDR1 LNHDA, CDR2 SQIVND (reference sequence). The V end was cut by 5 bases, the J end by 0 bases, with 17 bases between. The CDR3 extends over 17 amino acids. The sample here was CD4+ or CD8+ T cells sorted from blood, taken in a trial of the OX40 agonist ivuxolimab. This sequence originates from an adult with an advanced solid tumor such as melanoma, head and neck, liver or kidney cancer. The J gene is TRBJ1-5, the V gene TRBV19; D uncertain. This chain's CDR3 is CASSHGPPPYSNQPQHF. DNA of the CDR3: TGTGCCAGTAGTCATGGACCGCCGCCTTATAGCAATCAGCCCCAGCATTTT.